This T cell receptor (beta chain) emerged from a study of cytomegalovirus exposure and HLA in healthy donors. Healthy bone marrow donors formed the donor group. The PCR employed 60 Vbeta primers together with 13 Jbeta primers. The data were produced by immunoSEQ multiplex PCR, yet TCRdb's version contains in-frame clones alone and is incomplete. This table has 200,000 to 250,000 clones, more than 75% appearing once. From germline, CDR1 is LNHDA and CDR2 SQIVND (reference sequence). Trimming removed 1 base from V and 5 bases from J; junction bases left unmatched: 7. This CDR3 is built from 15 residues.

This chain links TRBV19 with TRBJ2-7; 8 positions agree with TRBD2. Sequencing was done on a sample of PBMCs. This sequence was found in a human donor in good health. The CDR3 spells CASSIVEAGADEQYF. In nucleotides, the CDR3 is TGTGCCAGTAGTATAGTCGAAGCGGGAGCCGACGAGCAGTACTTC.